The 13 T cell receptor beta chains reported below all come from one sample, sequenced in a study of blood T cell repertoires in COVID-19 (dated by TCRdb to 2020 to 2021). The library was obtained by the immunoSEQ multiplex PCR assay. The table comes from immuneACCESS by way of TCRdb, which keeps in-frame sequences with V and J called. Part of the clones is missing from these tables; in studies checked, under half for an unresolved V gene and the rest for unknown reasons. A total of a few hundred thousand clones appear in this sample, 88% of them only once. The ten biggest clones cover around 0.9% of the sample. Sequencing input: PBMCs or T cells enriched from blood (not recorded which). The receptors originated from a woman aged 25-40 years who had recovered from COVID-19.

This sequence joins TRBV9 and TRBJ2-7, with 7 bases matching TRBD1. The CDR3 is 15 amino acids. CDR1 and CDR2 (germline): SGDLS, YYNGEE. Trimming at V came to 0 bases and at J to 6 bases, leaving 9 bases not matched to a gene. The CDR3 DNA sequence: TGTGCCAGCAGCGTAGCCGGAAAGACAGGGAGCGAGCAGTACTTC. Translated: CASSVAGKTGSEQYF.

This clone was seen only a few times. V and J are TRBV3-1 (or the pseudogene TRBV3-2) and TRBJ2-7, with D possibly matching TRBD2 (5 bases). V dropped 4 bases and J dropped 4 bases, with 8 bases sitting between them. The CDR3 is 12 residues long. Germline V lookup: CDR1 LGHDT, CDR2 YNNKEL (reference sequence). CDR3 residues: CASSPRRYEQYF. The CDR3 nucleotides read TGTGCCAGCAGCCCCCGGAGGTACGAGCAGTACTTC.

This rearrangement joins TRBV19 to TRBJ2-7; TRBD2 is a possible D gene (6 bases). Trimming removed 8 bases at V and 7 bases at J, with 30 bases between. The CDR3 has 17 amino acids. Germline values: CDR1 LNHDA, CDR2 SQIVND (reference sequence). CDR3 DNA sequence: TGTGCCAGTGCGGTCCCTAAGGCGGGGAGGACCCTCGGAGAGCAGTACTTC. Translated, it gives CASAVPKAGRTLGEQYF.

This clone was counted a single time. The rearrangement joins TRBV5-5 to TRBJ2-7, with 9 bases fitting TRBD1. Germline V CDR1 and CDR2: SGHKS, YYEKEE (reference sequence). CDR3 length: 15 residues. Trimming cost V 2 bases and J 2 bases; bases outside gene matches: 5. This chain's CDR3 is CASSFSGTGTYEQYF. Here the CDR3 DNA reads TGTGCCAGCAGCTTCTCCGGGACAGGGACCTACGAGCAGTACTTC.

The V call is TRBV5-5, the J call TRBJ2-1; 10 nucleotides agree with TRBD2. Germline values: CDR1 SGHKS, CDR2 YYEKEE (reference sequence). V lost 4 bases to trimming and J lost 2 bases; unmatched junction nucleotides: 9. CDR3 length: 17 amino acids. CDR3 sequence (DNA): TGTGCCAGCAGCCATTCACAAAGCGGGGGGGCCTACAATGAGCAGTTCTTC. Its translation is CASSHSQSGGAYNEQFF.

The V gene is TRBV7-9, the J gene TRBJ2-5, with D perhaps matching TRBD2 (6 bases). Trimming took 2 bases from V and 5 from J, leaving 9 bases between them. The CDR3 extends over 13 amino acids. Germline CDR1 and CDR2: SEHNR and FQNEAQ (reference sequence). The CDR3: CASSLNGGETQYF. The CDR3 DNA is TGTGCCAGCAGCTTAAATGGGGGGGAGACCCAGTACTTC.

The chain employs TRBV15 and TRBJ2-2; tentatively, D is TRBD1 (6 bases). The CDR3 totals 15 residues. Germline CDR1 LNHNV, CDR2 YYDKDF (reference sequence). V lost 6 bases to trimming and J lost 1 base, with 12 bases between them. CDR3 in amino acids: CATRTRDKNTGELFF. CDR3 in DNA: TGTGCCACCAGAACCCGGGACAAGAACACCGGGGAGCTGTTTTTT. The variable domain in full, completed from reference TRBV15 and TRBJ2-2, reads DAMVIQNPRYQVTQFGKPVTLSCSQTLNHNVMYWYQQKSSQAPKLLFHYYDKDFNNEADTPDNFQSRRPNTSFCFLDIRSPGLGDTAMYLCATRTRDKNTGELFFGEGSRLTVL.

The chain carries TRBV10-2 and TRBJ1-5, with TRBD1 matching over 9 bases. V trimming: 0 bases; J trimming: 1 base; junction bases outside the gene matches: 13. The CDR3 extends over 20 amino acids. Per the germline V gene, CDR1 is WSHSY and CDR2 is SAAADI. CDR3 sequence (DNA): TGCGCCAGCAGTGAGTCATTTTTGGGACAGGGCCTGGCGAGCAATCAGCCCCAGCATTTT. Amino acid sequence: CASSESFLGQGLASNQPQHF.

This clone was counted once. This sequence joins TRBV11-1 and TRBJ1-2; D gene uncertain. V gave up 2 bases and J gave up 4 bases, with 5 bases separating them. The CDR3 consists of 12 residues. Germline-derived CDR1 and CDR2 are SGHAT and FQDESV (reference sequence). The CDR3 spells CASSLSGYGYTF. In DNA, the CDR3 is TGTGCCAGCAGCTTATCAGGCTATGGCTACACCTTC.

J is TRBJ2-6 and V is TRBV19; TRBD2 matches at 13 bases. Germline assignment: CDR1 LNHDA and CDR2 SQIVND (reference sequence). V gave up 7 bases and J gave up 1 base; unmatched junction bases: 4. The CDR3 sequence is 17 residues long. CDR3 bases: TGTGCCAGTACCGGGACTAGCGGGATATCTGGGGCCAACGTCCTGACTTTC. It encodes CASTGTSGISGANVLTF.

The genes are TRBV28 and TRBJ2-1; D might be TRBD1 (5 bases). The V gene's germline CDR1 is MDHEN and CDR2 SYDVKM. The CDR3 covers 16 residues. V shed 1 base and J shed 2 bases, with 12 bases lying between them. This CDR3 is CASSLSGRATYNEQFF. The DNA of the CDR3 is TGTGCCAGCAGTTTATCGGGCAGGGCAACCTACAATGAGCAGTTCTTC. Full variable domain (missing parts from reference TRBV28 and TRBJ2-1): DVKVTQSSRYLVKRTGEKVFLECVQDMDHENMFWYRQDPGLGLRLIYFSYDVKMKEKGDIPEGYSVSREKKERFSLILESASTNQTSMYLCASSLSGRATYNEQFFGPGTRLTVL.

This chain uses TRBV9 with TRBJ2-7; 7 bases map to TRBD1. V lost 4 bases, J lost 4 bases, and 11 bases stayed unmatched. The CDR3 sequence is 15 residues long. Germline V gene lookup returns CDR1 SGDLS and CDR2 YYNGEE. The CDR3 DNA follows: TGTGCCAGCAGCCTCAGACAGGGAGATGGATACGAGCAGTACTTC. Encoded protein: CASSLRQGDGYEQYF.

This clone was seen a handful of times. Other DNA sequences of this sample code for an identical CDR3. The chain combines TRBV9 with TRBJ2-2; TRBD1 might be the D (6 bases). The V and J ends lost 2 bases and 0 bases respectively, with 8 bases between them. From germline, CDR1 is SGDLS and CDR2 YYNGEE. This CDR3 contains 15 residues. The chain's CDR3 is CASSVTGANTGELFF. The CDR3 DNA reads TGTGCCAGCAGCGTGACAGGAGCGAACACCGGGGAGCTGTTTTTT. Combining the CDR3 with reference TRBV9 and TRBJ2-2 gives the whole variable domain DSGVTQTPKHLITATGQRVTLRCSPRSGDLSVYWYQQSLDQGLQFLIQYYNGEERAKGNILERFSAQQFPDLHSELNLSSLELGDSALYFCASSVTGANTGELFFGEGSRLTVL.